Here is one T cell receptor (beta chain) with its context. This sample is drawn from a study of primary melanoma T cells and metastatic recurrence. The table came from immunoSEQ multiplex PCR; TCRdb's copy has only in-frame clones and leaves some out. The sample includes about 310 clones, under 90% of them seen just once. Germline V gives CDR1 KGHSH, CDR2 LQKENI. Trimming took 3 bases from V and 2 from J; bases not matched to a gene: 11. The length of the CDR3 is 17 residues. The chain combines TRBV18 with TRBJ2-7; 9 bases match TRBD2. The sequence was collected from a human donor with melanoma. The material sequenced was melanoma tumor tissue. CDR3 in DNA: TGTGCCAGCTCACCCCTCGGGGGAAGCGGGGGGACCTACGAGCAGTACTTC. The encoded protein is CASSPLGGSGGTYEQYF.